This T cell receptor (beta chain) was captured in a study of siplizumab effects on memory and regulatory T cells. General study points: Mappable CD4+ clones that were alloreactive averaged approximately 69% Treg-derived with siplizumab versus around 30% in controls. Proliferating Tregs in siplizumab cultures were never verified as suppressive. The mapping of alloreactive clones to unstimulated subsets covered only a minor fraction of them.

Measured with immunoSEQ multiplex PCR; TCRdb has only the in-frame clones, and not every one. This table has tens of thousands of clones, around 90% appearing once. Turning to this clone: No antigen is known for it.

Germline V lookup: CDR1 LNHNV, CDR2 YYDKDF (reference sequence). The CDR3 length is 16 residues. V was pared by 2 bases and J by 5 bases, with 15 bases between. The chain is built from TRBV15 and TRBJ1-4; D may be TRBD1 (6 bases). The material sequenced was CD8+ T cells sorted from blood. This sequence was found in a human donor in good health. The CDR3 region has the DNA TGTGCCACCAGCAGAATACTCAGGGGAGCCAATGAAAAACTGTTTTTT. This codes for CATSRILRGANEKLFF. The entire variable domain, with the rest obtained from reference TRBV15 and TRBJ1-4, is as follows: DAMVIQNPRYQVTQFGKPVTLSCSQTLNHNVMYWYQQKSSQAPKLLFHYYDKDFNNEADTPDNFQSRRPNTSFCFLDIRSPGLGDTAMYLCATSRILRGANEKLFFGSGTQLSVL.